This TCR beta chain was documented in a study of blood T cell repertoires in COVID-19. In the study overall: The origin of the acute and convalescent COVID-19 samples was the United States, Italy and Spain. Sample material is recorded as cDNA or gDNA derived from T cells, B-cell-depleted T cells, or PBMCs.

V was pared by 6 bases and J by 1 base, with 9 bases between. CDR1 MNHEY and CDR2 SMNVEV come from the germline V gene (reference sequence). The CDR3 extends over 14 amino acids. As processed by the authors: Scientists estimated how many nucleated cells there were by amplifying reference gene primers. Assay: immunoSEQ multiplex PCR; the TCRdb copy retains only in-frame clones and omits some. V and J calls and clone size are copied from that table; D and trimming were computed from the DNA. This sample has some 200,000 clones, with around four fifths found just once. This clone was found a few times. V and J are TRBV27 and TRBJ2-2; tentative D call: TRBD1 (6 bases). Specimen: peripheral blood. This receptor was identified in a woman older than 75 with active or convalescent COVID-19. CDR3 protein: CASRGTRNTGELFF. The CDR3 bases are TGTGCCAGCAGGGGGACAAGGAACACCGGGGAGCTGTTTTTT.